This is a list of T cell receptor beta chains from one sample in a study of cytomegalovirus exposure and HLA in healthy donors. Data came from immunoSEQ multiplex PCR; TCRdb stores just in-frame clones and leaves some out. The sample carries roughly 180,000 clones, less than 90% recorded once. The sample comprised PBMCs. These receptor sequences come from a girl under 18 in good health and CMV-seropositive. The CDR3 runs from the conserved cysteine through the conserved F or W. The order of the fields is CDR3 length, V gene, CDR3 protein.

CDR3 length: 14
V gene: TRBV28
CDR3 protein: CASSLRAGNYGYTF

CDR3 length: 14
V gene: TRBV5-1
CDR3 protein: CASTPGGGYNEQFF

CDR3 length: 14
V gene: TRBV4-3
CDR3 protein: CASSQDYGSYEQYF

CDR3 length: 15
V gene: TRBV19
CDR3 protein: CASSMGGLVNYGYTF

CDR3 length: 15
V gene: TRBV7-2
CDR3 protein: CASSTSGTSYNEQFF

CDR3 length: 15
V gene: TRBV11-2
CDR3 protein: CASSLGVARTYEQYF

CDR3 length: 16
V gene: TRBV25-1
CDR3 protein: CASSEFTGLRGNTIYF

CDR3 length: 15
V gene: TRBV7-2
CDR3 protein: CASSLSMYSTDTQYF

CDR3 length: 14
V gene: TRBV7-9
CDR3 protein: CASSSAGDGQPQHF

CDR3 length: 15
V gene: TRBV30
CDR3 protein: CAWSGMTFKKEKLFF

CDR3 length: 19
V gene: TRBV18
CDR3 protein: CASSPQVYGQGARSTEAFF

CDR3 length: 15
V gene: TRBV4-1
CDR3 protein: CASSQSAVTYNEQFF

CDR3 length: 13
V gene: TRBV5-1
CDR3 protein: CASSLGGNLYYTF

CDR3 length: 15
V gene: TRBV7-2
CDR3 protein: CASSGLGRSGNTIYF

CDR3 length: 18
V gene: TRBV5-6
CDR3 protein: CASSLPGLAGLSQETQYF

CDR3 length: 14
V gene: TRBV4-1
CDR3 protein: CASSLGQGVYTQYF

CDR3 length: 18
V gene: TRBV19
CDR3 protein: CASSIRGASTSGANVLTF

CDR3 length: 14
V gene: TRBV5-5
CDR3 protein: CASSSKPGGRGYTF

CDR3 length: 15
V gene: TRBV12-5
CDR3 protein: CASGAGTGSTDTQYF

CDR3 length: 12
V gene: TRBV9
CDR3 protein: CASSLQGAGYTF

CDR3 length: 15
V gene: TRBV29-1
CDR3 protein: CSVESASGISYEQYF

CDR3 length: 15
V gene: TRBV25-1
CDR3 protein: CASSELLSTNTEAFF

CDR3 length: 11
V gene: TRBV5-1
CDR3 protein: CASSQNTKAFF

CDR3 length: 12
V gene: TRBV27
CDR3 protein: CASRTGGGGYTF

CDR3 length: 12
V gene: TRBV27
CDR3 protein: CASHRVPYEQYF

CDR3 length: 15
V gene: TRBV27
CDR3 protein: CASSLSSGSNQPQHF

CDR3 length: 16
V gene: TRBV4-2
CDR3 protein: CASSPTGTRSYNEQFF

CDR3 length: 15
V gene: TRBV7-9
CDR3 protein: CASSWGQGYDYEQYF

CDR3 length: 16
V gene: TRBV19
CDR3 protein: CASSIYSSVTYNEQFF

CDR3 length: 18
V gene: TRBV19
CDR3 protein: CASRTLGTGGNSNYGYTF

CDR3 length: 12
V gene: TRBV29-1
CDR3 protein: CSGWAIGDIQYF

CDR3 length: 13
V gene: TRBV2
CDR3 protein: CASSEEFRGEQYF

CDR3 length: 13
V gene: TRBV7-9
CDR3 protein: CASSPLAKNIQYF

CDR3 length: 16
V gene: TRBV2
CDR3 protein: CASSDFPGGGNQPQHF

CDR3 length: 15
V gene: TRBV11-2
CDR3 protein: CASSLGQVSNQPQHF

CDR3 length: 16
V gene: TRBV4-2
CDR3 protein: CASSQDFRGSAYEQYF

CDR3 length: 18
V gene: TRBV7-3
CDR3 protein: CASSLNLPGNPRPYEQFF

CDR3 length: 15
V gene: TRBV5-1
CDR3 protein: CASSLIRDRAGELFF

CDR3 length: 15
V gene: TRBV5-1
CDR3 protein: CASSPLKGIQETQYF

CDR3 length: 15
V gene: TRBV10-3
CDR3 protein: CAISEASRSGNTIYF

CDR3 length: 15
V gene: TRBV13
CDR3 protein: CASSQLTGVTYEQYF

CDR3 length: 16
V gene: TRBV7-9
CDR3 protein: CASSLTLETSGNTIYF

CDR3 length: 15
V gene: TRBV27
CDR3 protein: CASRTGHSANEKLFF

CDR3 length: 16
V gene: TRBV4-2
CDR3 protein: CASSPGGREDEETQYF

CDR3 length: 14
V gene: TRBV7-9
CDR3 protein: CASSLDSSHQPQHF

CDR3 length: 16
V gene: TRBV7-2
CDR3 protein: CASSPQALAGAGEQFF

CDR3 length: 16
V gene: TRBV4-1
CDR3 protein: CASSQEGLEGSYEQYF

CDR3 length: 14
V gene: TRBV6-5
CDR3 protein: CASREGHPNQPQHF

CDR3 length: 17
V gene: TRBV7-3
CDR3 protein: CASSFPGQGAGTGELFF

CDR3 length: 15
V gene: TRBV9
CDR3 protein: CASSWGQGIYNEQFF